The clone carrying this T cell receptor (beta chain) was seen more than once but under ten times. This sample was taken from a study of response to subunit inactivated influenza vaccine. The trim removed 5 bases at V and 1 base at J, leaving 6 bases unmatched. The CDR3 runs to 16 residues. The germline V gene has CDR1 ENHRY and CDR2 SYGVKD. One entry per CDR3 protein, called by TCRdb with MiXCR from the RT-PCR reads. The sample records 800,000 or so distinct CDR3 sequences, approximately 21% being singletons. The V call is TRBV10-3, the J call TRBJ2-1; 9 nucleotides line up with TRBD1. This TCR was sampled from a man aged 50 to 60 who received an inactivated influenza vaccine. Source: PBMCs from blood, taken roughly 5 days after vaccination. CDR3 nucleotides: TGTGCCATCAGTACAGGGGGCCGGGGATCCTACAATGAGCAGTTCTTC. As protein: CAISTGGRGSYNEQFF.